The clone carrying this TCR beta chain showed up many times. These data are taken from a study of T cell repertoires in cytomegalovirus infection. V was trimmed by 0 bases and J by 0 bases, leaving 17 bases between them. The CDR3 is made up of 18 amino acids. MiXCR, run by TCRdb on the reads, gives a single entry per CDR3 protein. The table includes about 490,000 distinct CDR3 sequences, about 17% detected once. V is TRBV12-3 or TRBV12-4 and J is TRBJ2-5, with D perhaps being TRBD1 or TRBD2 (7 bases each). This receptor was obtained from a human donor in good health (CMV status not recorded). Some clones in this sample may be carry-over from other donors' samples. Sequencing was carried out using CD8+ T cells from PBMCs. CDR3 loop: CASSLATGEGGHQETQYF. The CDR3 coding sequence is TGTGCCAGCAGTTTAGCCACAGGGGAGGGGGGGCACCAAGAGACCCAGTACTTC.